A single sample gave rise to the 4 T cell receptor beta chains below, sequenced in a study of control samples from healthy donors and cancer patients. Only in-frame clones appear in the TCRdb table, and some are missing; sequencing was by immunoSEQ multiplex PCR. The top ten hold approximately 2.9% of the sample, which has some 70,000 clones, roughly 80% seen once. The specimen sequenced was PBMCs. The receptors were sampled from a woman between 45 and 65 years old with lung cancer.

This chain uses TRBV7-2 with TRBJ2-5; D not resolved. Per the germline V gene, CDR1 is SGHTA and CDR2 is FQGNSA. This CDR3 comprises 13 residues. Trimming removed 4 bases from V and 2 bases from J, with 8 bases in between. The CDR3 DNA reads TGTGCCAGCAGCTGGACGGCTCAAGAGACCCAGTACTTC. It encodes CASSWTAQETQYF.

V is TRBV6-5 and J is TRBJ1-4; unclear D gene. Trimming removed 1 base at V and 4 bases at J, with 7 bases between. Germline V gene lookup returns CDR1 MNHEY and CDR2 SVGAGI. The CDR3 totals 14 residues. This CDR3 reads CASSYYGVNEKLFF. The CDR3 bases are TGTGCCAGCAGTTACTATGGGGTTAATGAAAAACTGTTTTTT.

The rearrangement uses TRBV28 and TRBJ2-7, with TRBD1 matching 7 bases. The CDR3 contains 15 residues. From germline, CDR1 is MDHEN and CDR2 SYDVKM. Unmatched junction bases numbered 6, after V lost 4 bases and J lost 0 bases. The CDR3 loop reads CASSSRDSNSYEQYF. CDR3 DNA: TGTGCCAGCAGTTCCCGGGACAGCAACTCCTACGAGCAGTACTTC.

DNA of the CDR3: TGCAGTGCTACTGATACCGGGACAGAAGAGACCCAGTACTTC. It is translated as CSATDTGTEETQYF. V and J are TRBV20-1 and TRBJ2-5; 7 bases fit TRBD1. The germline V gene encodes CDR1 DFQATT and CDR2 SNEGSKA (reference sequence). The V and J ends lost 4 bases and 3 bases, in that order; junction bases with no gene match: 8. There are 14 residues in the CDR3.